This record covers a single T cell receptor (beta chain). The CDR3 length is 16 residues. The germline gives CDR1 SEHNR, CDR2 FQNEAQ (reference sequence). Unmatched junction bases numbered 11, after V lost 1 base and J lost 8 bases. Original processing notes: Reference gene primer amplification in the assay estimated nucleated cell counts. Profiling relied on immunoSEQ multiplex PCR, and the TCRdb table lists in-frame clones only, not all of them. V, J and clone size are taken as reported in that table, and D and trimming were inferred from the DNA itself. This sample has fewer than 350,000 clones, with approximately 83% found just once. These data are taken from a study of blood T cell repertoires in COVID-19. Study-wide context: Samples representing acute and convalescent COVID-19 were sourced from the United States, Italy and Spain.

The clonotype was recovered from a woman aged 25 to 45 who had recovered from COVID-19. V is TRBV7-9 and J is TRBJ2-1; 7 nucleotides match TRBD2. Sequenced input: peripheral blood. The chain's CDR3 is CASSLGSLTSFYEQFF. The DNA of the CDR3 is TGTGCCAGCAGCTTAGGTTCGCTGACTAGCTTTTATGAGCAGTTCTTC.